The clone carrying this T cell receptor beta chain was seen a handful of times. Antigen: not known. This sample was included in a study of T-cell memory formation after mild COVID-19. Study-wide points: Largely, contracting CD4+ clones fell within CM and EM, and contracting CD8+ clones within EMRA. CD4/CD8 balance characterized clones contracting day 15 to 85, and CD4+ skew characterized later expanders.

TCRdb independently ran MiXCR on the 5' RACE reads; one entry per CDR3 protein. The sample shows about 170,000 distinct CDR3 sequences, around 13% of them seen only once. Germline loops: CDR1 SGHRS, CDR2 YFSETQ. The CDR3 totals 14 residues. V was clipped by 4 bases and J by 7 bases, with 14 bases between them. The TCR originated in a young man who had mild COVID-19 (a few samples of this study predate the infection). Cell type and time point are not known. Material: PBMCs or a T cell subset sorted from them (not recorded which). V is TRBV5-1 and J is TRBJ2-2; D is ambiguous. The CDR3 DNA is TGCGCCAGCAGCCCCGACATATCCAACGGGGAGCTGTTTTTT. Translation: CASSPDISNGELFF.